The clone carrying this T cell receptor beta chain was recorded many times. The data were taken from a study of spatial heterogeneity in lung cancer. TCRdb fed the 5' RACE reads into MiXCR, producing one record per CDR3 protein. The sample consists of 4,000 to 4,500 distinct CDR3 sequences, about a tenth of them appearing once. CDR1 and CDR2 from the germline V gene are KGHSH and LQKENI. This CDR3 has 15 residues. Trimming took 4 bases from V and 0 from J; bases not matched to a gene: 5. As to time point: sample taken at primary tumor resection. The sequenced material consisted of unsorted whole RNA from tumor, nontumor lung or frozen PBMC.

The TCR sequence derives from a male donor with early-stage non-small cell lung cancer. The chain recombines TRBV18 with TRBJ1-1; 7 positions match TRBD1. The starting material was PBMCs, obtained at surgery. DNA of the CDR3: TGTGCCAGCTCACATCCCGACAGGGTGAACACTGAAGCTTTCTTT. It is translated as CASSHPDRVNTEAFF.